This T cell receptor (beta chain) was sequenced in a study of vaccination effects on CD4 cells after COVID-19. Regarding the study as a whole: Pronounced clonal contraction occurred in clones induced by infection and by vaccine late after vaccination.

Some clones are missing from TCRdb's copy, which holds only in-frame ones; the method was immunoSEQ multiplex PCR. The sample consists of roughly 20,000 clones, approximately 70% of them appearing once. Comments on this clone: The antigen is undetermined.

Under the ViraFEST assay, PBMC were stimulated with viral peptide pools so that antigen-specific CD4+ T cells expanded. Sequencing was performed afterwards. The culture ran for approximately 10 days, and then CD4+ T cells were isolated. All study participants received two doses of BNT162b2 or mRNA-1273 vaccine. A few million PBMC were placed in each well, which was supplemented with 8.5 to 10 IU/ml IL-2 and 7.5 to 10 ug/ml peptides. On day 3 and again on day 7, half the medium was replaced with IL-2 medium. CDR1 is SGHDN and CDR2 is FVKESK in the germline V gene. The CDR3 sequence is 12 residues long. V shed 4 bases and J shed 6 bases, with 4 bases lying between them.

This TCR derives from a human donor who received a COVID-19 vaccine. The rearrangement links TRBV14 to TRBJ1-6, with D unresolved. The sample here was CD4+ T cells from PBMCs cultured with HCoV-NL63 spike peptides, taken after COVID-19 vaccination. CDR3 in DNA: TGTGCCAGCAGCCTAATTAATTCACCCCTCCACTTT. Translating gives CASSLINSPLHF.